The next 17 T cell receptor beta chains were all read from a single sample in a study of OX40 agonist ivuxolimab in advanced cancers. The library was built by means of the immunoSEQ multiplex PCR assay. This immuneACCESS table, as held by TCRdb, lists in-frame sequences with V and J called but not all clones. Of the missing ones, under half trace to an unresolved V gene in checked studies; the others have no known cause. In all, the sample holds approximately 60,000 clones, and 65% to 85% of those were seen once. The ten largest clones capture approximately 1% of the sample. This specimen was CD4+ or CD8+ T cells sorted from blood, taken in a trial of the OX40 agonist ivuxolimab. Receptors originate from an adult with an advanced solid tumor such as melanoma, head and neck, liver or kidney cancer.

The chain couples TRBV19 to TRBJ1-2; D is possibly TRBD1 (5 bases). Looked up from germline, CDR1 is LNHDA and CDR2 is SQIVND (reference sequence). The length of the CDR3 is 14 residues. V gave up 5 bases and J gave up 4 bases, with 14 bases separating them. The CDR3 nucleotides are TGTGCCAGTAGTGTCGCCGACAGCATCTATGGCTACACCTTC. This translates into CASSVADSIYGYTF.

This chain uses TRBV19 with TRBJ1-1; perhaps TRBD1 as D (5 bases). Germline CDR1 reads LNHDA; CDR2 reads SQIVND (reference sequence). This CDR3 region has 14 residues. Deletions cut 4 bases from V and 8 bases from J, with 17 bases between. CDR3 nucleotide sequence: TGTGCCAGTAGTAGCCAGGTCAGGGTCCCCGAAGCTTTCTTT. The encoded protein is CASSSQVRVPEAFF.

J is TRBJ2-2 and V is TRBV7-9; TRBD2 agrees at 11 bases. Germline V gene data show CDR1 as SEHNR and CDR2 as FQNEAQ (reference sequence). V shed 2 bases and J 5 bases; nucleotides not matched to a gene: 1. The CDR3 covers 15 residues. This CDR3 reads CASSLTSGRTGELFF. The CDR3 nucleotides read TGTGCCAGCAGCTTAACTAGCGGGAGAACCGGGGAGCTGTTTTTT.

This chain connects TRBV7-2 to TRBJ2-1; 11 nucleotides line up with TRBD1. Trimming took 3 bases from V and 3 from J; bases not matched to a gene: 10. The germline CDR1 and CDR2 sequences are SGHTA and FQGNSA. CDR3 length equals 18 residues. The CDR3 loop reads CASSFKGSGTGGYNEQFF. Here the CDR3 DNA reads TGTGCCAGCAGCTTTAAGGGTTCCGGGACAGGGGGCTACAATGAGCAGTTCTTC.

The chain joins TRBV27 to TRBJ1-1; no clear D. The CDR3 loop spans 12 amino acids. With 8 bases removed from V and 11 bases from J, the gap between germline ends came to 18 bases. Per the germline V gene, CDR1 is MNHEY and CDR2 is SMNVEV (reference sequence). In DNA, the CDR3 is TGTGCCAGCGGACCACTTACTCGAGGGGCTTTCTTT. Protein sequence: CASGPLTRGAFF.

In nucleotides, the CDR3 is TGTGCCAGCAGCTTGCCGCAGGGGGTGACGGTGAAGACCCAGTACTTC. Its protein is CASSLPQGVTVKTQYF. The chain recombines TRBV5-6 with TRBJ2-5, with 7 bases matching TRBD1. The CDR3 spans 16 residues. After removal of 1 base from V and 6 bases from J, the junction contained 12 bases not matched to a gene. The germline V gene encodes CDR1 SGHDT and CDR2 YYEEEE.

The V and J genes are TRBV30 and TRBJ1-3, with 7 bases identical to TRBD1. The V and J ends lost 4 bases and 0 bases, in that order; junction bases with no gene match: 6. There are 15 residues in the CDR3. The germline CDR1 and CDR2 sequences are GTSNPN and SVGIG (reference sequence). The CDR3 DNA is TGTGCCTGGAAAGGACAGGCGAACTCTGGAAACACCATATATTTT. It codes for CAWKGQANSGNTIYF.

The rearrangement links TRBV2 to TRBJ1-4; D possibly corresponds to TRBD1 (6 bases). The V gene's germline CDR1 is SNHLY and CDR2 FYNNEI. CDR3 length equals 15 residues. Trimming took 6 bases from V and 3 from J, leaving 14 bases between them. The CDR3 DNA sequence: TGTGCCAGCAGCCCTGAACAGGGTCCTAATGAAAAACTGTTTTTT. This codes for CASSPEQGPNEKLFF.

The chain uses TRBV7-8 and TRBJ2-5; D possibly corresponds to TRBD2 (5 bases). The CDR3 covers 15 residues. Germline V CDR1 and CDR2: SGHVS, FQNEAQ. Trimming removed 4 bases at V and 2 bases at J, with 14 bases between. The CDR3 reads CASSSRGNGQETQYF. CDR3 coding DNA: TGTGCCAGCAGCTCCCGAGGGAACGGTCAAGAGACCCAGTACTTC.

The chain employs TRBV6-5 and TRBJ2-1; 7 bases line up with TRBD1. Germline loops: CDR1 MNHEY, CDR2 SVGAGI. The V gene end was trimmed by 2 bases and the J gene end by 7 bases; junction bases not matched to a gene: 5. The CDR3 has 14 residues. For the CDR3, the DNA is TGTGCCAGCAGTTACAGTGACAGGGTTAATGAGCAGTTCTTC. It yields the protein CASSYSDRVNEQFF.

The chain recombines TRBV11-2 with TRBJ1-1; tentative D call: TRBD1 (5 bases). The CDR3 spans 15 residues. V lost 10 bases and J 1 base, leaving 19 bases between the germline ends. CDR1 and CDR2 from the germline V gene are SGHAT and FQNNGV. CDR3 sequence (DNA): TGTGCCACCAAACCCACCGGAGGGGCGAACACTGAAGCTTTCTTT. As protein: CATKPTGGANTEAFF.

In its sample, this clone was seen once. The rearrangement joins TRBV5-1 to TRBJ2-5; D is ambiguous. The CDR3 has 13 residues. V lost 2 bases to trimming and J lost 3 bases, with 8 bases between them. From germline, CDR1 is SGHRS and CDR2 YFSETQ. Here the CDR3 reads CASSFSLEETQYF. The CDR3 region has the DNA TGCGCCAGCAGCTTTTCTCTGGAAGAGACCCAGTACTTC.

The chain joins TRBV10-3 to TRBJ2-5; no clear D gene. CDR1 is ENHRY and CDR2 is SYGVKD in the germline V gene. The CDR3 is 13 residues long. V shed 4 bases and J shed 4 bases, with 10 bases lying between them. DNA of the CDR3: TGTGCCATCAGTGTGTACGAGAGAGAGACCCAGTACTTC. It translates to CAISVYERETQYF.

The chain couples TRBV9 to TRBJ1-1, with TRBD1 identical over 9 bases. The CDR3 runs to 15 residues. With 4 bases clipped from V and 10 bases from J, the junction kept 14 bases outside the gene matches. CDR1 and CDR2 from the germline V gene are SGDLS and YYNGEE. CDR3 region: CASSPDPRDRVPAFF. The CDR3 DNA sequence: TGTGCCAGCAGCCCAGACCCCCGGGACAGGGTCCCAGCTTTCTTT.

The chain employs TRBV27 and TRBJ1-4; D possibly corresponds to TRBD1 (5 bases). V lost 6 bases and J lost 3, with 20 bases in between. Germline loops: CDR1 MNHEY, CDR2 SMNVEV (reference sequence). CDR3 length: 17 amino acids. CDR3 loop: CASSTSYPWGANEKLFF. In DNA, the CDR3 is TGTGCCAGCAGCACCTCCTACCCATGGGGGGCTAATGAAAAACTGTTTTTT.

This clone was observed many times. The J gene is TRBJ2-5, the V gene TRBV6-5; D ambiguous. V lost 5 bases, J lost 5 bases, and 15 bases lay in between. Germline-derived CDR1 and CDR2 are MNHEY and SVGAGI. This CDR3 has 14 residues. As DNA, the CDR3 is TGTGCCAGCAGTAGGACGAGGTCCCGGGAGACCCAGTACTTC. It yields the protein CASSRTRSRETQYF.

The chain recombines TRBV2 with TRBJ1-2, with D maybe TRBD1 (5 bases). Germline V CDR1 and CDR2: SNHLY, FYNNEI. CDR3 length equals 13 residues. Trimming pared 3 bases from V and 7 bases from J, leaving 12 bases between. The CDR3 reads CASSDLGAGGYTF. For the CDR3, the DNA is TGTGCCAGCAGTGACTTAGGGGCCGGTGGCTACACCTTC.